A selection of T cell receptor beta chains follows, all from one sample in a study of blood T cell repertoires in COVID-19. Data came from immunoSEQ multiplex PCR; TCRdb stores just in-frame clones and leaves some out. The sample contains nearly 300,000 clones, about 87% of which appear only once. The material sequenced was peripheral blood. All receptors come from a woman aged 25 to 39 who had recovered from COVID-19. The CDR3 runs from the conserved cysteine through the conserved F or W. D genes are given only for firm matches. Expanded clones are given a class, and other clones once, few, many or no size at all.

cdr3_aa,cdr3_nt,j_call,d_call,clone_size,v_call
CASSSLLSGYTF,TGTGCCAGCAGTTCCCTCTTGAGTGGCTACACCTTC,TRBJ1-2,.,.,TRBV12-3/TRBV12-4
CASKSAGETYEQYF,TGTGCCAGCAAGTCAGCGGGGGAAACCTACGAGCAGTACTTC,TRBJ2-7,TRBD2,.,TRBV28
CSARDRGSEKLFF,TGCAGCGCTCGGGACAGGGGAAGCGAAAAACTGTTTTTT,TRBJ1-4,TRBD1,once,TRBV29-1
CASSTGGTRGGYGYTF,TGTGCCAGCAGCACTGGCGGCACCCGCGGGGGTTATGGCTACACCTTC,TRBJ1-2,.,.,TRBV7-3
CASSIGQGYEQFF,TGTGCCAGTAGTATAGGACAGGGCTATGAGCAGTTCTTC,TRBJ2-1,TRBD1,.,TRBV19
CASSLYSRDSPLHF,TGTGCCAGCAGCTTATATTCCCGAGATTCACCCCTCCACTTT,TRBJ1-6,.,.,TRBV7-2
CASSSLTGSNEKLFF,TGTGCCAGCAGCTCTCTGACAGGATCAAATGAAAAACTGTTTTTT,TRBJ1-4,.,.,TRBV5-4
CASSSGPGQGDTGELFF,TGCGCCAGCAGCTCCGGACCGGGACAGGGGGACACCGGGGAGCTGTTTTTT,TRBJ2-2,TRBD1,.,TRBV5-1
CASSLNTLETQYF,TGTGCCAGCAGCTTAAATACTTTGGAGACCCAGTACTTC,TRBJ2-5,.,few,TRBV7-6
CASSPAGFKNIQYF,TGTGCCAGCTCACCAGCGGGCTTCAAAAACATTCAGTACTTC,TRBJ2-4,.,.,TRBV18
CASSVRGEQYF,TGTGCCAGCAGTGTTAGGGGCGAGCAGTACTTC,TRBJ2-7,.,.,TRBV2
CASSDLGASGGRWANVLTF,TGTGCCAGCAGTGACTTGGGGGCTAGCGGGGGCCGGTGGGCCAACGTCCTGACTTTC,TRBJ2-6,TRBD2,few,TRBV2
CASSLGHRGTEAFF,TGTGCCAGCAGCTTAGGACACAGGGGCACTGAAGCTTTCTTT,TRBJ1-1,TRBD1,.,TRBV7-9
CATSDQTVNYGYTF,TGTGCCACCAGTGACCAGACAGTCAACTATGGCTACACCTTC,TRBJ1-2,.,.,TRBV24-1